This T cell receptor beta chain was identified during a study of T cell clones after liver transplantation. Across the study: TCRbeta sequencing after a pre-transplant mixed lymphocyte reaction identified graft-donor-reactive clones, later tracked in post-transplant blood. Pre-transplant mixed lymphocyte reactions yielded third-party-reactive TCRbeta sequences as comparators for graft-donor-reactive sequences. Blood was drawn pre-transplant, before withdrawal, and after full or failed withdrawal. Findings and limits, study-wide: Donor-reactive sequences fell more than third party-reactive ones, suggesting partial deletion.

A note on this clone: Its target is unknown.

The CDR3 length is 11 residues. CDR1 SNHLY and CDR2 FYNNEI come from the germline V gene. V gave up 6 bases and J gave up 7 bases, with 10 bases separating them. TCRdb's copy holds only in-frame clones and misses some; the assay was immunoSEQ multiplex PCR. Here the sample spans approximately 65,000 clones, almost 95% being singletons. This sequence joins TRBV2 and TRBJ2-7; D gene unclear. Sequenced material: CD4+ T cells from blood, taken less than 28 months after liver transplant. The sequence came from a human patient who received a liver transplant. Some of these T cells may belong to the graft donor. The CDR3: CASSPNEEQYF. CDR3 sequence (DNA): TGTGCCAGCAGCCCGAATGAAGAGCAGTACTTC.